The clone carrying this T cell receptor (beta chain) has only a few counts. Germline V gene data show CDR1 as WSHSY and CDR2 as SAAADI. The CDR3 runs to 16 residues. V was cut by 6 bases and J by 0 bases, with 12 bases left in between. The source of the sample is a study of OX40 agonist ivuxolimab in advanced cancers. Sequencing used immunoSEQ multiplex PCR; TCRdb keeps in-frame clones, though not all of them. The sample yields about 65,000 clones, roughly 87% seen once. This clonotype was sampled from an adult with an advanced solid tumor such as melanoma, head and neck, liver or kidney cancer. This chain connects TRBV10-2 to TRBJ1-6; D is uncertain. The input for sequencing was CD4+ or CD8+ T cells sorted from blood, taken in a trial of the OX40 agonist ivuxolimab. CDR3 bases: TGCGCCAGCAGCGACCCTGATTACTCCTATAATTCACCCCTCCACTTT. Its protein is CASSDPDYSYNSPLHF.